This T cell receptor beta chain was identified in a study of regulatory T cells in long-lasting Graves disease. Sequencing libraries for TCR beta were prepared with iRepertoire HTBI primers and Arm-PCR of CDR3 regions. Each CDR3 protein gets one entry after TCRdb re-called the multiplex PCR reads with MiXCR. Altogether hundreds of thousands of distinct CDR3 sequences are present, 15% to 20% being singletons, with the ten largest covering around 25%. Germline assignment: CDR1 SGDLS and CDR2 YYNGEE. CDR3 size: 16 residues. Documented time point: newly diagnosed GD, antithyroid drugs for less than 3 months. Construction of the TCR library relied on RNA isolated from PBMCs. Points on this clonotype: No antigen is known for it. One end of the junction fails to match germline, which may point to a read error.

Study-level points and caveats: Persistent cases favored TRBV28, TRBJ1-2 and TRBJ2-5. New patients shared some 980 public clonotypes, and persistent patients shared more, with 2,741.

These data are also associated with another study on T cells in Graves' hyperthyroidism and ophthalmopathy. As that study records: The HTBI primer set served for first-round RT-PCR of the TCR CDR3. The model made its ophthalmopathy prediction, and onset followed a median roughly six months later.

The sequence derives from a woman aged 35-65 years with Graves disease. The input for sequencing was peripheral blood mononuclear cells (PBMCs), taken at new diagnosis, from a patient treated with antithyroid drugs. The chain carries TRBV9 and TRBJ1-4, with 11 bases aligning to TRBD1. The CDR3 sequence is CASSGDRGATNEELFF. The CDR3 DNA reads as TGTGCCAGCAGCGGGGACAGGGGGGCAACTAATGAAGAACTGTTTTTT.